These 5 T cell receptor beta chains originate from one sample sequenced in a study of control samples from healthy donors and cancer patients. Here immunoSEQ multiplex PCR was the method, and the copy in TCRdb shows in-frame clones only, minus some. The sample has fewer than 15,000 clones; about 76% are singletons. Source material: formalin-fixed, paraffin-embedded tissue. All receptors derive from a male donor with melanoma.

V gene TRBV5-1 combines with J gene TRBJ2-7; 9 bases match TRBD1. This CDR3 contains 13 residues. V lost 2 bases, J lost 4 bases, and 1 base stayed unmatched. Germline CDR1 and CDR2: SGHRS and YFSETQ. The CDR3 region is CASSFDRGYEQYF. The DNA for the CDR3 is TGCGCCAGCAGCTTCGACAGGGGGTACGAGCAGTACTTC.

The V call is TRBV4-2, the J call TRBJ1-1; the match to TRBD1 covers 7 bases. The trim removed 1 base at V and 0 bases at J, leaving 5 bases unmatched. This CDR3 spans 16 amino acids. Germline values: CDR1 LGHNA, CDR2 YNFKEQ. CDR3 sequence: CASSQVRTGMNTEAFF. The DNA of the CDR3 is TGTGCCAGCAGCCAAGTTAGGACAGGAATGAACACTGAAGCTTTCTTT.

This clone was counted once. V is TRBV18 and J is TRBJ1-5, with TRBD1 matching over 9 bases. V dropped 3 bases and J dropped 6; count of bases not matched to a gene: 3. The CDR3 is 14 residues long. Germline CDR1 KGHSH, CDR2 LQKENI. CDR3 DNA sequence: TGTGCCAGCTCACCGAACAGGGGGCCTCAGCCCCAGCATTTT. It translates to CASSPNRGPQPQHF.

With respect to this clone: Additional DNA sequences in this sample encode the identical CDR3. CDR3 residues: CASSQAAGANNEQFF. As DNA, the CDR3 is TGTGCCAGCAGCCAAGCGGCGGGGGCAAACAATGAGCAGTTCTTC. The chain employs TRBV14 and TRBJ2-1; the D gene is possibly TRBD2 (7 bases). In germline, CDR1 is SGHDN, CDR2 FVKESK. The length of the CDR3 is 15 residues. Trimming shortened V by 1 base and J by 5 bases, and 12 bases separated the two germline ends.

The CDR3, as DNA: TGTGCCAGCAGCCAAGTCCCGAACACTGAAGCTTTCTTT. Translating it yields CASSQVPNTEAFF. This chain connects TRBV4-2 to TRBJ1-1, with no clear D. The V end lost 1 base, the J end lost 1 base, and 4 bases lay between the germline ends. Germline V gene sequence: CDR1 LGHNA, CDR2 YNFKEQ. The CDR3 contains 13 residues.